This paragraph covers one TCR beta chain sequence. Its antigen remains unknown. Synthesis of TCR cDNA relied on 5'RACE template switching, which attached a universal primer site and UMIs. TCRdb re-analysed the 5' RACE reads in MiXCR, keeping a single row per CDR3 protein. The data show under 550,000 distinct CDR3 sequences, 20% to 25% seen once. Germline-derived CDR1 and CDR2 are MNHEY and SMNVEV (reference sequence). The CDR3 runs to 19 residues. The V gene lost 5 bases and the J gene lost 0 bases, with 20 bases spanning the gap. The sample comes from a study of T cells after yellow fever vaccination. About the study: Preparation used SMART-Seq v4 Ultra Low Input for the low-cell-number fractions.

Study-level points and caveats: Of the clonotypes, a small share occurred in both CD4 and CD8 compartments. When the response was secondary, it was weaker but reached its peak faster, day 5 versus 15.

V gene TRBV27 combines with J gene TRBJ1-6; D remains unclear. This sequence was found in a man in his late teens or twenties who received the YFV17D yellow fever vaccine. Sample: PBMCs, taken 21 days after the first yellow fever vaccination. The CDR3 loop is CASSPHLADGASYNSPLHF. The CDR3 region has the DNA TGTGCCAGCAGTCCACATCTCGCGGACGGCGCCTCCTATAATTCACCCCTCCACTTT.